This entry describes one T cell receptor (beta chain). Its antigen is undetermined. CDR3 length: 16 residues. Germline V gene sequence: CDR1 MNHNS, CDR2 SASEGT. The V gene lost 5 bases and the J gene lost 1 base, with 17 bases spanning the gap. As for treatment: approximately nine-day PBMC culture with coronavirus spike peptide pools or control peptides (ViraFEST assay). The Oncomine TCR Beta short-read assay was applied to DNA of cultured CD4+ T cells. TCRdb re-derived calls from the PCR reads in MiXCR, one entry per CDR3 protein. Here the sample spans around 19,000 distinct CDR3 sequences, 45% to 60% being singletons. The sample is drawn from a study of vaccination and CD4 T cells after COVID-19. Whole-study context: Control cultures, each given a CEFX pool, an HIV-1 Nef pool, or no peptide, were included.

Input material: CD4+ T cells from blood, cultured in vitro. The genes are TRBV6-1 and TRBJ2-5, with D possibly being TRBD1 or TRBD2 (5 bases each). The receptor was isolated from a human donor who had recovered from COVID-19. The CDR3 is CASSPIQGRVQETQYF. CDR3 sequence (DNA): TGTGCCAGCAGTCCCATCCAGGGACGGGTCCAAGAGACCCAGTACTTC.